This T cell receptor (beta chain) was captured by sequencing in a study of beta chain features in type 1 diabetes. As for the study in general: Healthy donors and patients showed comparable age, gender and cell yields. Study findings and constraints: Because the template was cDNA, high-expressing cells might be over-represented.

Of the isolated RNA, all was reverse transcribed, and so the sequenced material was expressed TCRB transcripts. TCRdb's copy holds only in-frame clones and misses some; the assay was immunoSEQ multiplex PCR. The sample carries roughly 380,000 clones, about 20% recorded once. Comments on this clone: Antigen: not known.

Per donor, one heparinised blood draw averaged around 110 mL. A sort by CD45RO/CCR7/CD25/CD127/CD95/CD27 yielded CD4+ naive, central memory, regulatory and stem cell-like memory cells. Deletions cut 4 bases from V and 4 bases from J, with 13 bases between. There are 13 residues in the CDR3. CDR1 is SQVTM and CDR2 is ANQGSEA in the germline V gene. The receptor was derived from a young woman in good health. J is TRBJ1-2 and V is TRBV29-1; D call uncertain. The specimen sequenced was naive CD4+ T cells from blood. CDR3 in amino acids: CSVGGYLAYGYTF. The CDR3 coding sequence is TGCAGCGTTGGAGGGTACTTGGCCTATGGCTACACCTTC.